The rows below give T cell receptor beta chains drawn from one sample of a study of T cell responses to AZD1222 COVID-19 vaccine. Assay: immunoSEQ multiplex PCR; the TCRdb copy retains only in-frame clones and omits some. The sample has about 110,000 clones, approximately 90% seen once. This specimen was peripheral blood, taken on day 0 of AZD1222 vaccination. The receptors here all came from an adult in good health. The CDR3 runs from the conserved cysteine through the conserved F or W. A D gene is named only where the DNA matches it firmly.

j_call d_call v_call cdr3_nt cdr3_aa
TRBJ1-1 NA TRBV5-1 TGCGCCAGCTCAAAAACAGGGAATCTGAACACTGAAGCTTTCTTT CASSKTGNLNTEAFF
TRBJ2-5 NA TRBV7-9 TGTGCCAGCAGCTTTACAGAACAAGAGACCCAGTACTTC CASSFTEQETQYF
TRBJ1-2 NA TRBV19 TGTGCCAGTAGTACTCGGACGGCCAACTATGGCTACACCTTC CASSTRTANYGYTF
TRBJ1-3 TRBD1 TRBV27 TGTGCCAGCAGTTTATCGAGACAGGGTACGGGAAACACCATATATTTT CASSLSRQGTGNTIYF
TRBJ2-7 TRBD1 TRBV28 TGTGCCAGCAGTTTACCACCGACAGGGGGCTCCGAGCAGTACTTC CASSLPPTGGSEQYF
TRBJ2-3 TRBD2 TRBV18 TGTGCCAGCTCACCAAAGTTAAGGGGGAGGGCTAGCGGGGCCACAGATACGCAGTATTTT CASSPKLRGRASGATDTQYF
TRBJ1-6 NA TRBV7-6 TGTGCCAGCAGTCTCGGGACAAGCGGTAATTCACCCCTCCACTTT CASSLGTSGNSPLHF
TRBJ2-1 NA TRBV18 TGTGCCAGCTCACCACTTGGAGGCCTAGCGTCGGGCAATGAGCAGTTCTTC CASSPLGGLASGNEQFF
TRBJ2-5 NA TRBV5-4 TGTGCCAGCAGCGTCGGCGGGGCGCAAGAGACCCAGTACTTC CASSVGGAQETQYF
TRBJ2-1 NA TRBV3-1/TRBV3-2 TGTGCCAGCAGGTACGGGGGATCAGCCTACAATGAGCAGTTCTTC CASRYGGSAYNEQFF
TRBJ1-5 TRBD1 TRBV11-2 TGTGCCAGCAGCTCCGAGTCGTCAGGGGGGGGCAATCAGCCCCAGCATTTT CASSSESSGGGNQPQHF
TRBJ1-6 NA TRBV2 TGTGCCAGCAAAGACAAGTGGGCTTCACCCCTCCACTTT CASKDKWASPLHF
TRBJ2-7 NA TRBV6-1 TGTGCCAGCAGTGAGAACAGCTACGAGCAGTACTTC CASSENSYEQYF
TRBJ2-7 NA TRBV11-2 TGTGCCAGCAGCTCCCCCGGGAGCTCCTACGAGCAGTACTTC CASSSPGSSYEQYF
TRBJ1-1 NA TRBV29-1 TGCAGCGTTGTCGGGGGCGCGATAAAGAACACTGAAGCTTTCTTT CSVVGGAIKNTEAFF
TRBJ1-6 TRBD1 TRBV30 TGTGCCTGGAGCGAAGGACAGGTGGGGCCCCTCCACTTT CAWSEGQVGPLHF
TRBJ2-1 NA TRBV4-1 TGCGCCAGCAGCCAAGCCGTAGGAAATGAGCAGTTCTTC CASSQAVGNEQFF
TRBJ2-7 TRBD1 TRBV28 TGTGCCAGCAGGCCATCTGTCCGGGACAGGGTGGAGGACTACGAGCAGTACTTC CASRPSVRDRVEDYEQYF
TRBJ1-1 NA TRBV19 TGTGCCAGTAGTATAGACGCCTACAGGGTCATGAACACTGAAGCTTTCTTT CASSIDAYRVMNTEAFF
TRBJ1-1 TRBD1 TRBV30 TGTGCCTGCGGACAGGGGGTGGTGGTTCTGAACACTGAAGCTTTCTTT CACGQGVVVLNTEAFF
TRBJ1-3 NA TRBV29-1 TGCAGCGTTATCGGCGGGGAGTTCGGAAACACCATATATTTT CSVIGGEFGNTIYF
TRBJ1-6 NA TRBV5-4 TGTGCCAGCAGCCATAGACCGGGGAGCTCCTATAATTCACCCCTCCACTTT CASSHRPGSSYNSPLHF
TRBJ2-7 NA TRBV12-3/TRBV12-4 TGTGCCAGCAGTATTCAGGGGTACGAGCAGTACTTC CASSIQGYEQYF
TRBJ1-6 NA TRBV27 TGTGCCAGCAGTCTGGGACTGCCGTATAATTCACCCCTCCACTTT CASSLGLPYNSPLHF